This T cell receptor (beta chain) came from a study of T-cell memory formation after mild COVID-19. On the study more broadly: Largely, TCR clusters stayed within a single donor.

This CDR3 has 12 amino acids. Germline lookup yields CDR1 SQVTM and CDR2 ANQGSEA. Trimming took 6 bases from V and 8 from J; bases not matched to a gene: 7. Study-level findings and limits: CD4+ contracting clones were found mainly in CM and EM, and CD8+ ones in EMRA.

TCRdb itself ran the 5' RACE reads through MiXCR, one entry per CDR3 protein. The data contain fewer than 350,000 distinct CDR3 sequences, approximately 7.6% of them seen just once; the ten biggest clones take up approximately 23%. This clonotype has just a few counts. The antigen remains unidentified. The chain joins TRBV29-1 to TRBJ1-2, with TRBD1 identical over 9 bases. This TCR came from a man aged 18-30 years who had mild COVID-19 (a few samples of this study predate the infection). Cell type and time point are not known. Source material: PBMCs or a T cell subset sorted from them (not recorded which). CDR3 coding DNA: TGCAGCGTCCTACAGGGGGCTAGGGGCTACACCTTC. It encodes CSVLQGARGYTF.